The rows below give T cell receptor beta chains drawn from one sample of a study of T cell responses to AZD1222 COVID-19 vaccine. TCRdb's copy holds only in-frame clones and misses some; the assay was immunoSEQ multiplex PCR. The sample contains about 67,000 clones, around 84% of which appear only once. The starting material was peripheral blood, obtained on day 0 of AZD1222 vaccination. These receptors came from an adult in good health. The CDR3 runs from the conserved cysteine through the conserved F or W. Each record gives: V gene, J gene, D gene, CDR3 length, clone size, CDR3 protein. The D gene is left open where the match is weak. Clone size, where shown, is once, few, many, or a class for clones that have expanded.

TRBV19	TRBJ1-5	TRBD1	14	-	CASSATGVGQPQHF
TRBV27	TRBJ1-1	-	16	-	CASTLSGDRKNTEAFF
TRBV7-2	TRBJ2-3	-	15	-	CASSFRSSGTDTQYF
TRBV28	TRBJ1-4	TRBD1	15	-	CASSLPGQGSEKLFF
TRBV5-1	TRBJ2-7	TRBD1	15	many	CASSQGQGNTYEQYF
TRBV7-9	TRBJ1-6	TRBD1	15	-	CASSHDRAWDSPLHF
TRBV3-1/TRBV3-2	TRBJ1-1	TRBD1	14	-	CASSTGGPNTEAFF
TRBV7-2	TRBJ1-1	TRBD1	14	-	CASSLSPGGTEAFF
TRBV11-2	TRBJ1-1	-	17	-	CASNHAGLRSANTEAFF
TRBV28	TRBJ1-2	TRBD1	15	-	CASSFPTTGNYGYTF
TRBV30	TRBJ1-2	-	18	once	CAWSVWGLGVSSGYGYTF